Below, 17 T cell receptor beta chains from the same sample are listed, as sequenced in a study of blood T cell repertoires in COVID-19. Using immunoSEQ multiplex PCR, the repertoire was profiled, and TCRdb retains in-frame clones only, with some absent. The sample holds approximately 280,000 clones; 80% to 90% are singletons and the top ten take roughly 4.8%. Input material: peripheral blood. The receptor source for this set is a man between 35 and 55 years old with acute or convalescent COVID-19.

The gene calls are TRBV6-6 and TRBJ1-1; D possibly corresponds to TRBD1 (6 bases). Trimming removed 6 bases at V and 5 bases at J, with 13 bases between. CDR3 size: 13 residues. Germline V gives CDR1 MNHNY, CDR2 SVGAGI (reference sequence). Written as DNA, the CDR3 is TGTGCCAGCAGCCAGGGGTTAGTGACTGAAGCTTTCTTT. This translates into CASSQGLVTEAFF.

The chain is built from TRBV6-1 and TRBJ2-3; 11 bases align to TRBD2. Trimming took 3 bases from V and 0 from J; bases not matched to a gene: 8. Per the germline V gene, CDR1 is MNHNS and CDR2 is SASEGT. The CDR3 covers 18 residues. CDR3 amino acids: CASSEGVGLAASTDTQYF. CDR3 nucleotide sequence: TGTGCCAGCAGTGAGGGGGTGGGACTAGCGGCTAGCACAGATACGCAGTATTTT.

This clone appeared a few times. The CDR3 here is CASTRGPYTEAFF. CDR3 DNA sequence: TGTGCCAGCACTAGGGGCCCCTACACTGAAGCTTTCTTT. The chain combines TRBV6-5 with TRBJ1-1, with D possibly being TRBD1 (5 bases). The germline V gene has CDR1 MNHEY and CDR2 SVGAGI. This CDR3 is built from 13 residues. V lost 7 bases to trimming and J lost 3 bases, with 12 bases between them.

This chain uses TRBV10-3 with TRBJ1-2; D is uncertain. The CDR3 length is 13 residues. Germline CDR1 and CDR2: ENHRY and SYGVKD. Trimming left V 3 bases short and J 2 bases short, with 7 bases between. The CDR3 DNA reads as TGTGCCATCAGTGATTTAGCGAACTATGGCTACACCTTC. It encodes CAISDLANYGYTF.

The chain joins TRBV3-1 (or the pseudogene TRBV3-2) to TRBJ1-1; 7 bases line up with TRBD1. The CDR3 runs 17 residues. In germline, CDR1 is LGHDT, CDR2 YNNKEL (reference sequence). Losses at the gene ends were 0 bases for V and 3 bases for J; bases not matched to a gene: 10. CDR3: CASSQDQLGQNHTEAFF. CDR3 bases: TGTGCCAGCAGCCAAGATCAATTGGGACAGAACCACACTGAAGCTTTCTTT.

This chain uses TRBV12-5 with TRBJ2-1; 12 bases are shared with TRBD2. This CDR3 is built from 16 residues. The germline V gene has CDR1 LGHNT and CDR2 FRNRAP. Unmatched junction bases numbered 6, after V lost 1 base and J lost 8 bases. The CDR3 here is CASGLGASGGADEQFF. CDR3 in DNA: TGTGCTAGTGGTTTGGGCGCTAGCGGGGGGGCCGATGAGCAGTTCTTC. The whole variable domain, remainder taken from reference TRBV12-5 and TRBJ2-1, is DARVTQTPRHKVTEMGQEVTMRCQPILGHNTVFWYRQTMMQGLELLAYFRNRAPLDDSGMPKDRFSAEMPDATLATLKIQPSEPRDSAVYFCASGLGASGGADEQFFGPGTRLTVL.

The chain has TRBV27 and TRBJ2-7, with 9 bases that match TRBD2. J lost 6 bases, V lost 5 bases, and 14 bases had no gene match. This CDR3 is 16 amino acids long. Germline CDR1 is MNHEY and CDR2 is SMNVEV (reference sequence). The CDR3 nucleotides read TGTGCCAGCAGTCCCCTCGGGCGGGGGGGCCTGGCCGAGCAGTACTTC. It yields the protein CASSPLGRGGLAEQYF.

The chain combines TRBV3-1 (or the pseudogene TRBV3-2) with TRBJ2-2, with D perhaps TRBD2 (6 bases). Germline-derived CDR1 and CDR2 are LGHDT and YNNKEL (reference sequence). CDR3 size: 14 residues. V was clipped by 4 bases and J by 5 bases, with 11 bases between them. The CDR3 DNA is TGTGCCAGCAGCCGGGGGGATAGAACCGGGGAGCTGTTTTTT. This encodes CASSRGDRTGELFF.

CDR3 sequence: CASSSGQGLNGYTF. CDR3 nucleotide sequence: TGTGCCAGCAGCTCTGGACAGGGGCTGAATGGCTACACCTTC. V is TRBV5-4 and J is TRBJ1-2, with 9 bases fitting TRBD1. Trimming cost V 3 bases and J 6 bases; bases outside gene matches: 6. CDR1 is SGHNT and CDR2 is YYREEE in the germline V gene (reference sequence). The CDR3 has 14 residues.

The CDR3 nucleotides read TGTGCCAGCAGCTTGGTAGGACAGGGGGAATTTGGGGCCAACGTCCTGACTTTC. This encodes CASSLVGQGEFGANVLTF. V usage is TRBV5-6 and J usage is TRBJ2-6; 10 nucleotides agree with TRBD1. Trimming cost V 0 bases and J 3 bases; bases outside gene matches: 6. From germline, CDR1 is SGHDT and CDR2 YYEEEE. CDR3 length: 18 residues.

This sequence joins TRBV13 and TRBJ1-1; 10 bases are shared with TRBD1. The CDR3 loop spans 14 amino acids. Per the germline V gene, CDR1 is PRHDT and CDR2 is FYEKMQ (reference sequence). After removal of 5 bases from V and 11 bases from J, the junction contained 11 bases not matched to a gene. Here the CDR3 reads CASSIGTGVREAFF. Written as DNA, the CDR3 is TGTGCCAGCAGCATCGGGACAGGGGTAAGGGAGGCTTTCTTT.

This clone was observed a single time. This rearrangement joins TRBV24-1 to TRBJ2-7, with D possibly being TRBD2 (5 bases). The CDR3 runs to 17 residues. V dropped 2 bases and J dropped 0 bases, with 16 bases sitting between them. Germline values: CDR1 KGHDR, CDR2 SFDVKD. CDR3 nucleotide sequence: TGTGCCACCAGTGATTCGGACGGCCTGGGGAGCTCCTACGAGCAGTACTTC. It is translated as CATSDSDGLGSSYEQYF.

The count of this clone is one. The chain has TRBV10-1 and TRBJ2-1; 7 bases agree with TRBD2. The V and J ends lost 0 bases and 14 bases, in that order; junction bases with no gene match: 7. CDR3 length equals 13 residues. Germline V CDR1 and CDR2: WNHNN, SYGVQD (reference sequence). DNA for the CDR3: TGCGCCAGCAGTGAGTCGACGGGGGGAGTAAAGTTCTTC. Translating it yields CASSESTGGVKFF.

The V gene is TRBV5-1, the J gene TRBJ2-5; D is unclear. The V gene's germline CDR1 is SGHRS and CDR2 YFSETQ. Between the trimmed V and J ends, which lost 4 bases and 2 bases, there was a span of 15 bases. The CDR3 extends over 15 amino acids. The CDR3 region has the DNA TGCGCCAGCAGCGAAGAGGTGGCCGGGCAAGAGACCCAGTACTTC. Protein sequence: CASSEEVAGQETQYF.

The rearrangement joins TRBV6-5 to TRBJ2-2; maybe TRBD2 (6 bases). CDR1 and CDR2 from the germline V gene are MNHEY and SVGAGI. This CDR3 has 15 residues. Trimming shortened V by 6 bases and J by 0 bases, and 11 bases separated the two germline ends. In nucleotides, the CDR3 is TGTGCCAGCAGACCGGGACTGACGAACACCGGGGAGCTGTTTTTT. Amino acids: CASRPGLTNTGELFF.

V and J are TRBV6-5 and TRBJ2-1, with D unclear. CDR1 and CDR2 from the germline V gene are MNHEY and SVGAGI. The CDR3 consists of 13 residues. V was cut by 4 bases and J by 2 bases, with 6 bases left in between. The CDR3 DNA reads TGTGCCAGCAGTTGGGCAGCCTACAATGAGCAGTTCTTC. Amino acids: CASSWAAYNEQFF.

J is TRBJ2-2 and V is TRBV14; TRBD1 might be the D (6 bases). CDR1 SGHDN and CDR2 FVKESK come from the germline V gene. The V end was cut by 3 bases, the J end by 5 bases, with 16 bases between. This CDR3 comprises 16 residues. DNA of the CDR3: TGTGCCAGCAGCCAGATGGCAGGGGCGCGTACCGGGGAGCTGTTTTTT. Translating it yields CASSQMAGARTGELFF.